The 17 T cell receptor beta chains below come from one sample, sequenced in a study of shared clonotypes between healthy human individuals. Some clones are missing from TCRdb's copy, which holds only in-frame ones; the method was immunoSEQ multiplex PCR. Of over 1.4 million clones in the sample, around 97% are singletons; the top ten hold about 1.2%. The source material was naive CD4+ T cells sorted from blood. Documented subset: CD45RA+ positively selected. The receptors here all came from a man aged 25 to 45 in good health.

The chain is built from TRBV28 and TRBJ2-7, with TRBD2 matching over 11 bases. Germline V lookup: CDR1 MDHEN, CDR2 SYDVKM. The V gene end was trimmed by 3 bases and the J gene end by 3 bases; junction bases not matched to a gene: 4. CDR3 size: 15 residues. Here the CDR3 reads CASSFPSGRYYEQYF. The CDR3 coding sequence is TGTGCCAGCAGTTTTCCTAGCGGGAGGTACTACGAGCAGTACTTC.

V and J are TRBV13 and TRBJ2-1, with 15 bases matching TRBD2. In germline, CDR1 is PRHDT, CDR2 FYEKMQ (reference sequence). The CDR3 contains 16 residues. The V and J ends lost 5 bases and 9 bases, in that order; junction bases with no gene match: 8. CDR3: CASSLRTSGRAVEQFF. As DNA, the CDR3 is TGTGCCAGCAGCCTGCGGACTAGCGGGAGGGCCGTTGAGCAGTTCTTC.

The gene calls are TRBV7-8 and TRBJ2-2, with TRBD1 matching over 7 bases. The germline V gene has CDR1 SGHVS and CDR2 FQNEAQ. The CDR3 has 17 amino acids. V shed 2 bases and J 0 bases; nucleotides not matched to a gene: 6. This CDR3 reads CASSLTGAAANTGELFF. As DNA, the CDR3 is TGTGCCAGCAGCTTAACAGGGGCGGCGGCGAACACCGGGGAGCTGTTTTTT. The entire variable domain, with the rest obtained from reference TRBV7-8 and TRBJ2-2, is as follows: GAGVSQSPRYKVAKRGQDVALRCDPISGHVSLFWYQQALGQGPEFLTYFQNEAQLDKSGLPSDRFFAERPEGSVSTLKIQRTQQEDSAVYLCASSLTGAAANTGELFFGEGSRLTVL.

The gene calls are TRBV6-4 and TRBJ2-2; weak D call: TRBD2 (5 bases). The CDR3 sequence is 14 residues long. The V gene's germline CDR1 is MRHNA and CDR2 SNTAGT. V lost 3 bases, J lost 3 bases, and 8 bases lay in between. CDR3 DNA sequence: TGTGCCAGCAGTGATTTCGGGGACACCGGGGAGCTGTTTTTT. Translating it yields CASSDFGDTGELFF.

The rearrangement joins TRBV19 to TRBJ2-6, with TRBD1 matching over 10 bases. The CDR3 is made up of 17 amino acids. The germline gives CDR1 LNHDA, CDR2 SQIVND (reference sequence). Trimming took 6 bases from V and 0 from J; bases not matched to a gene: 5. The CDR3 coding sequence is TGTGCCAGTAGGCTCCGGGACAGGGGCTCTGGGGCCAACGTCCTGACTTTC. Encoded protein: CASRLRDRGSGANVLTF.

The genes are TRBV28 and TRBJ2-5; D gene ambiguous. The CDR3 totals 16 residues. Germline CDR1 MDHEN, CDR2 SYDVKM. V was pared by 5 bases and J by 5 bases, with 21 bases between. The CDR3 DNA follows: TGTGCCAGCAGTCTCCCGGGCCCATCTTTAAGGGAGACCCAGTACTTC. Its translation: CASSLPGPSLRETQYF.

The rearrangement joins TRBV27 to TRBJ2-5, with 11 bases lining up with TRBD2. This CDR3 comprises 15 residues. V was clipped by 4 bases and J by 4 bases; unmatched bases: 5. Germline V gene data show CDR1 as MNHEY and CDR2 as SMNVEV (reference sequence). The CDR3 sequence: CASSSTSGNPETQYF. The CDR3 coding sequence is TGTGCCAGCAGTTCGACTAGCGGGAACCCAGAGACCCAGTACTTC.

The gene calls are TRBV18 and TRBJ2-1; 11 nucleotides align to TRBD2. With 5 bases clipped from V and 4 bases from J, the junction kept 7 bases outside the gene matches. The CDR3 extends over 16 amino acids. Germline V gene data show CDR1 as KGHSH and CDR2 as LQKENI. CDR3 sequence (DNA): TGTGCCAGCTCAGCTCCGGGGACTAGCGGATACAATGAGCAGTTCTTC. It yields the protein CASSAPGTSGYNEQFF.

On this clone: Other nucleotide sequences from this sample produce the same CDR3. The chain carries TRBV10-3 and TRBJ2-5; D perhaps matches TRBD2 (5 bases). Germline loops: CDR1 ENHRY, CDR2 SYGVKD. Trimming removed 3 bases at V and 5 bases at J, with 7 bases between. The CDR3 is 12 residues long. In nucleotides, the CDR3 is TGTGCCATCAGTGATCGAGGGGAGACCCAGTACTTC. Protein product: CAISDRGETQYF.

This chain connects TRBV5-1 to TRBJ2-1, with D possibly being TRBD2 (6 bases). The CDR3 is 15 amino acids. Germline V gene data show CDR1 as SGHRS and CDR2 as YFSETQ. With 5 bases removed from V and 9 bases from J, the gap between germline ends came to 21 bases. Written as DNA, the CDR3 is TGCGCCAGCAGTTCTACGGGAGCGCGGGGTAGTGAGCAGTTCTTC. Amino acid sequence: CASSSTGARGSEQFF.

CDR3 region: CASLRGSAWTSGRARTGELFF. As DNA, the CDR3 is TGTGCCAGCCTCCGGGGCAGCGCCTGGACTAGCGGGAGGGCTAGGACCGGGGAGCTGTTTTTT. J is TRBJ2-2 and V is TRBV19; TRBD2 matches 15 bases. Germline-derived CDR1 and CDR2 are LNHDA and SQIVND (reference sequence). The CDR3 contains 21 residues. Losses at the gene ends were 9 bases for V and 5 bases for J; bases not matched to a gene: 22.

This clone was seen a single time. Other DNA sequences from this sample encode an identical CDR3 as well. J is TRBJ2-7 and V is TRBV28; D gene uncertain. This CDR3 region has 11 residues. Per germline, CDR1 MDHEN and CDR2 SYDVKM. V lost 4 bases and J 4 bases, leaving 5 bases between the germline ends. CDR3: CASSSVYEQYF. CDR3 sequence (DNA): TGTGCCAGCAGTTCCGTATACGAGCAGTACTTC.

The rearrangement links TRBV7-9 to TRBJ1-1; no clear D. V lost 5 bases and J lost 7, with 5 bases in between. The CDR3 has 10 amino acids. The germline gives CDR1 SEHNR, CDR2 FQNEAQ (reference sequence). The CDR3 here is CASSRDEAFF. The CDR3 DNA reads as TGTGCCAGCAGCCGGGATGAAGCTTTCTTT.

The rearrangement uses TRBV28 and TRBJ1-4; D may be TRBD1 (5 bases). The V and J ends lost 6 bases and 7 bases respectively, with 12 bases between them. Looked up from germline, CDR1 is MDHEN and CDR2 is SYDVKM. The CDR3 is 13 amino acids. CDR3 in DNA: TGTGCCAGCAGACGTAGACAGAGTGAAAAACTGTTTTTT. Amino acid sequence: CASRRRQSEKLFF.

The chain couples TRBV2 to TRBJ2-3; 13 bases line up with TRBD2. Germline trimming cut 6 bases from V and 6 bases from J; bases unmatched to any gene: 3. This CDR3 region has 14 residues. Germline V gene lookup returns CDR1 SNHLY and CDR2 FYNNEI. The CDR3 is CASSTSGRGDTQYF. The CDR3 DNA follows: TGTGCCAGCAGCACTAGCGGGAGGGGCGATACGCAGTATTTT.

This clone was counted a single time. This CDR3 is also generated by other DNA sequences in the sample. This chain joins TRBV18 and TRBJ2-5; D call uncertain. Germline V CDR1 and CDR2: KGHSH, LQKENI. The V end lost 3 bases, the J end lost 0 bases, and 5 bases lay between the germline ends. The CDR3 is 13 residues long. The chain's CDR3 is CASSPTYQETQYF. As DNA, the CDR3 is TGTGCCAGCTCACCTACGTACCAAGAGACCCAGTACTTC.

J is TRBJ1-3 and V is TRBV7-9, with D unresolved. Germline CDR1 is SEHNR and CDR2 is FQNEAQ (reference sequence). The CDR3 consists of 18 residues. The V end was cut by 5 bases, the J end by 3 bases, with 23 bases between. CDR3 sequence reads: CASSPPEGGEVLGNTIYF. The CDR3 region has the DNA TGTGCCAGCAGCCCGCCTGAGGGCGGGGAGGTCCTTGGAAACACCATATATTTT.